This T cell receptor (beta chain) was recorded in a study of cytomegalovirus exposure and HLA in healthy donors (dated by TCRdb to about 2017). Regarding the complete study: An earlier analysis of roughly 500 of the donors reported 250 to 300 Gb of sequence data and 100 million to 130 million unique TCR beta sequences from roughly 180 million T cells. About 300 gigabases of sequencing data and around 88 million unique TCR sequences made up an early release that covered roughly 670 HLA-typed donors. The genetic ancestry cluster associated with self-reported Caucasian donors included 81% of the approximately 400 genotyped donors. The study was designed to test whether signatures of past pathogen exposure could be identified by cataloging public T cell receptors. The T cell repertoires of 670 or so subjects were profiled by immunosequencing and related to cytomegalovirus serostatus. Along with the approximately 600-subject first cohort, a separate validation cohort of approximately 110 different subjects was used. To predict cytomegalovirus infection status, the study brought together high-throughput TCR immunosequencing, statistical association of individual TCRs with disease status, and machine learning. A later analysis re-analyzed previously published TCR beta repertoires from 660 or so donors and added high-resolution HLA genotyping to study TCR occurrence patterns. In the later analysis, no new phenotypic data were used to find candidate immune exposures; instead, reliance was placed on TCR beta sequences and their occurrence across donors. To decide whether each TCR beta V gene segment behaved as functional or pseudogenic, an earlier analysis of approximately 600 of the donors relied on high-throughput TCR beta sequencing. Alongside the repertoire data, information on donor age, sex, ethnicity and CMV serostatus was compiled. Genome-wide SNP genotypes for about three fifths of the roughly 670 donors were used in a later genetic analysis, which treated that subset as a discovery cohort. All discovery cohort repertoires had been generated using a single sequencing platform. HLA typing covered class I and class II loci at four-digit resolution. The number of typed donors differed by locus: about 620-630 for A, B, C, DRB1 and DQB1; some 540 for DQA1; fewer than 610 for DPA1; and around 450 for DPB1. Four or five DR-DQ haplotypes were handled as single units for association and clustering because linkage in the cohort was strong. Among about 370 genotyped donors of the cohort, an average of approximately 200,000 unique TCR beta nucleotide sequences was sequenced per donor, of which roughly 17% were non-productive. Study-level results and caveats: In an earlier analysis of approximately 590 of the donors, most TCR beta V segments were observed in productive rearrangements about 90% or about 30% of the time, broadly matching IMGT annotations. A later analysis reported that several top co-occurrence clusters appeared linked to parvovirus B19, influenza, CMV and Epstein-Barr virus. Seventeen rarely observed V segments, including chromosome 9 orphons, were excluded from the earlier analysis of approximately 500 of the donors because counts were too low. Assigning TCR associations to individual alleles was difficult when HLA alleles, especially DR and DQ, strongly co-occurred. In a later genetic analysis, a missense DCLRE1C variant was associated with V-gene and J-gene trimming of TCR beta chains, and the association was replicated in an independent cohort. This cohort had only TCR beta chains sequenced, and the lack of alpha or paired-chain data limited which features could be detected. Cytomegalovirus status was reported to be diagnosed by the classifier with high specificity and sensitivity in both the original and validation cohorts. The sequencing pipeline was judged likely to have produced a cluster of highly shared sequence variants as a technical artifact. A further reported finding was that TCR beta sequences accurately predicted the HLA-A and HLA-B alleles for most subjects in the first cohort. In the study, approximately 150 TCR beta chains were listed as associated with cytomegalovirus. In a later analysis, TCR association rates were found to vary across HLA loci, with the most associated TCRs seen for DRB1 alleles and the fewest for HLA-C alleles. It was suggested by the authors that the approach could potentially be generalized to other disease states and immunological phenotypes. A later analysis found that most CMV-associated TCR beta chains appeared HLA-restricted, with HLA associations seemingly driven largely by CMV exposure. Because some donors lacked HLA typing at each locus, the association tests relied only on the typed subset. The only immune exposure information available for the cohort was CMV serostatus. The presence/absence analyses assumed that sequencing depth was roughly uniform across donors, and that assumption may not be true. A later analysis associated 16,951 TCR beta sequences with specific HLA alleles at a false discovery rate of 0.05. A few of the identified cytomegalovirus-associated TCR beta chains were confirmed in vitro to be specific for cytomegalovirus antigens. Correlated functional status among segregating V segments might reflect linkage disequilibrium, but an unknown experimental factor could not be ruled out. While some public TCRs were present in many individuals, most TCR sequences turned up only very rarely across donors. In a later analysis, HLA-associated TCR beta chains were found to be more clonally expanded and to have lower generation probabilities than equally common non-associated chains. Because the 87-base-pair reads could not distinguish some IMGT-functional V segments, including TRBV6-2 and TRBV6-3, those segments were excluded. A later genetic analysis reported fewer N-insertions in productive TCRs among donors in an Asian-associated ancestry cluster than the roughly 700-donor mean.

Libraries came from the immunoSEQ multiplex PCR assay. For the multiplex PCR, a mixture combining 60 forward primers for TCR Vbeta segments and 13 reverse primers for TCR Jbeta segments was used. The CDR3 region of rearranged TCR beta genes was amplified from genomic DNA with a multiplex PCR assay. On the Illumina HiSeq System, the amplified TCR beta libraries were sequenced as 87-base-pair reads. The original methods were these. A later analysis counted approximately 74 million unique TCR beta chains across the 550 to 750 repertoires, and around 9.9 million of these chains were shared by at least two donors. A nearest-neighbor algorithm error-corrected the raw reads and collapsed the reads into unique sequences, merging closely related sequences to remove PCR and sequencing errors. V, D and J gene segments were assigned by aligning CDR3 sequences to IMGT reference sequences. Each retained sequence needed at least a six-nucleotide match to both a V gene segment and a J gene segment. Rearrangements were classified as productive when the CDR3 lacked stop codons and remained in frame with V and J, and all other rearrangements were classified as non-productive. Following IMGT convention, CDR3 was defined as the stretch from the second conserved V-encoded cysteine to the conserved J-encoded phenylalanine. Sequences without an unambiguous match to a single V gene segment were excluded from the earlier analysis of 450 to 650 of the donors. An earlier analysis of 587 of the donors called V segments functional above 56.7% productive rearrangements and segregating when the between-donor standard deviation exceeded 5%. A statistical classification framework was built for diagnosing cytomegalovirus status from the catalog of TCR beta chain sequences. A later analysis assigned V and J genes by comparing TCR nucleotide sequences with IMGT/GENE-DB human TR gene sequences. The TCRdist pipeline was used in a later analysis to assign CDR3 sequences and most-parsimonious VDJ recombination scenarios. A later analysis defined each TCR beta chain by its CDR3 amino acid sequence plus V-gene family, and excluded reads lacking a unique V-gene family. As a way to deal with suspected cross-contamination and a sequencing artifact, a later analysis dropped nearly 600 nucleotide sequences that were highly shared and had low generation probability. A later analysis calculated a clonal expansion index for each public chain from normalized within-repertoire ranks of inferred template counts. In a later analysis, generation probabilities were computed with a VDJ recombination model fitted to out-of-frame rearrangements, and the resulting probabilities were checked against IGoR. In a later analysis, hypergeometric tests were used to score TCR-TCR, TCR-HLA and TCR-CMV co-occurrence, with a repertoire-size bias correction applied to TCR pairs. In a later analysis, false discovery rates were estimated by permuting HLA or CMV assignments 20 times. In a later analysis, co-occurring TCRs were grouped using DBSCAN, and TCRdist sequence similarity was added for clustering within HLA-allele-positive subsets. Co-occurrence clustering excluded repertoires with fewer than 30,000 or more than 120,000 public chains, plus five with anomalous nucleotide sharing. What TCRdb holds here is the immuneACCESS table cut down to in-frame rearrangements. Part of the clones is not present; checked against another copy, under half of the missing clones reflect an unresolved V gene, and the others are unexplained. V and J calls and clone size are those listed in that table; D and trimming were worked out from the DNA. This sample holds some 200,000 clones; around 75% were observed only once. The ten largest account for around 0.4% of the sample.

This clone was found a few times. Its antigen has not been determined. The sample holds no much larger clone one base away, and base qualities are not on file. CDR1 and CDR2 are read off the germline V gene as SGHRS and YFSETQ. At the junction V is shortened by 4 bases and J by 3 bases; bases outside the gene matches: 10. The CDR3 runs 16 amino acids, cysteine and phenylalanine included. CDR3 DNA only is kept here, 48 bases in frame from base 1. In total, 500 to 700 healthy bone marrow donors made up the cohort. All cohort members were sampled while nominally healthy, although unrecorded immune exposures were likely present. The donor was CMV seropositive and was included in the group of 250 to 300 seropositive cohort members. A peripheral blood sample was collected from each donor, and TCR beta sequencing was performed on peripheral blood mononuclear cells. The Qiagen DNeasy Blood Extraction Kit was used to extract genomic DNA from the blood cell samples.

The V and J genes are TRBV5-1 and TRBJ2-1, and 7 junction bases match TRBD1. Material for sequencing was PBMCs. The receptor was derived from a male donor in good health and CMV-seropositive. Read as DNA, the sequence is TGCGCCAGCAGCCCAACCGGGACAGCCCTCTACAATGAGCAGTTCTTC. It codes for CASSPTGTALYNEQFF.